This T cell receptor (beta chain) was profiled in a study of cytomegalovirus exposure and HLA in healthy donors. Germline CDR1 and CDR2: SGDLS and YYNGEE. With V trimmed by 2 bases and J by 4 bases, 8 bases remained unmatched. The CDR3 sequence is 16 residues long. It was with 60 Vbeta and 13 Jbeta primers that the PCR ran. Generated by immunoSEQ multiplex PCR, the TCRdb table keeps only in-frame clones and is missing some. Of 85,000 to 100,000 clones listed, roughly 67% were seen once; the top ten hold around 2%. Donors in the study were healthy people who gave bone marrow. Notes on the study in general: Data from an earlier analysis indicated that most TCR beta V segments were productive either about 87% or about 30% of the time. The study assumed roughly uniform donor sequencing depth for presence/absence analyses. Sequencing had likely introduced a cluster of highly shared sequence variants as an artifact.

On this clone itself: Its antigen is unidentified.

The receptor comes from a human donor in good health. The chain combines TRBV9 with TRBJ1-3; 8 bases map to TRBD1. Sequenced input: PBMCs. This CDR3 reads CASSVMDRAGGNTIYF. For the CDR3, the DNA is TGTGCCAGCAGCGTTATGGACAGGGCGGGCGGAAACACCATATATTTT.